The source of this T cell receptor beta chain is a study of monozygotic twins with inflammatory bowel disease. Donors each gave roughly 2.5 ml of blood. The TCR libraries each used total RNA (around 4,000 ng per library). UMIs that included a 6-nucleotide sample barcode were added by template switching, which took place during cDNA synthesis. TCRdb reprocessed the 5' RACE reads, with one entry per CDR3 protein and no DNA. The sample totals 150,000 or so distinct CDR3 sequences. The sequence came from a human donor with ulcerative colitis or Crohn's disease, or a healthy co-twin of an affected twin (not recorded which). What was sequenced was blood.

This CDR3 is CASTHGEFKAFF. The chain uses TRBV7-9 and TRBJ1-1. This CDR3 contains 12 residues. CDR1 SEHNR and CDR2 FQNEAQ come from the germline V gene (reference sequence).